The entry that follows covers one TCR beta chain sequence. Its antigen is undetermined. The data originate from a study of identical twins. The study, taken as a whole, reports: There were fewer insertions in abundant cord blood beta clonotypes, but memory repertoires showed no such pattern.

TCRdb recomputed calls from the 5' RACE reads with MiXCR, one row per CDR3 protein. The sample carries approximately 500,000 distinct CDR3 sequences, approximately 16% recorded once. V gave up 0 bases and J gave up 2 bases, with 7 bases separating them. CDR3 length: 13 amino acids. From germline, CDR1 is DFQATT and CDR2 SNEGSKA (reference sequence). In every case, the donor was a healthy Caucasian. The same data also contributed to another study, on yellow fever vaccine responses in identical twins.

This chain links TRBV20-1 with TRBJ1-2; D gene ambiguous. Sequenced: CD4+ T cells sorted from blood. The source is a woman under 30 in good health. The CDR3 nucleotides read TGCAGTGCTAGAGATCCAGAGAACTATGGCTACACCTTC. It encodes CSARDPENYGYTF.